This TCR beta chain is from a study of molecular identifiers for immune sequencing clone quantification. Across the whole study: Replicate experiments took RNA from around 20,000 or 100,000 naive CD8 cells, divided it five ways and sequenced four.

Trimming took 7 bases from V and 1 from J; bases not matched to a gene: 9. Germline V lookup: CDR1 PRHDT, CDR2 FYEKMQ (reference sequence). The CDR3 is made up of 15 amino acids. With respect to this clonotype: Its cognate antigen is unknown. With a much larger clone just one base away, this may be a read error.

General study points: In cases of identical TCR molecules sharing a barcode, highly expanded clone sizes could be underestimated. Spiked TCR RNA from one Jurkat cell reportedly showed up when mixed among 950,000 to 1,000,000 naive cells.

For bulk TCR libraries, previously described methods and listed TCR primers were used. TCRdb re-analysed the PCR reads in MiXCR, keeping a single row per CDR3 protein. The sample lists just over 95,000 distinct CDR3 sequences; 20% to 25% were seen once. This TCR was sampled from a human donor in good health. Some libraries in this study had Jurkat cell RNA spiked in. The sequenced sample was naive CD8+ T cells from blood, with Jurkat cell RNA spiked in. The sample's subset: FACS-sorted CD8+CD4-CCR7+CD45RA+ naive T cells. The chain is built from TRBV13 and TRBJ1-2; 7 nucleotides line up with TRBD1. CDR3 sequence reads: CASTSGTAVNYGYTF. CDR3 coding DNA: TGTGCCAGCACCAGCGGGACAGCAGTTAACTATGGCTACACCTTC. Full variable domain (rest looked up from reference TRBV13 and TRBJ1-2): AAGVIQSPRHLIKEKRETATLKCYPIPRHDTVYWYQQGPGQDPQFLISFYEKMQSDKGSIPDRFSAQQFSDYHSELNMSSLELGDSALYFCASTSGTAVNYGYTFGSGTRLTVV.